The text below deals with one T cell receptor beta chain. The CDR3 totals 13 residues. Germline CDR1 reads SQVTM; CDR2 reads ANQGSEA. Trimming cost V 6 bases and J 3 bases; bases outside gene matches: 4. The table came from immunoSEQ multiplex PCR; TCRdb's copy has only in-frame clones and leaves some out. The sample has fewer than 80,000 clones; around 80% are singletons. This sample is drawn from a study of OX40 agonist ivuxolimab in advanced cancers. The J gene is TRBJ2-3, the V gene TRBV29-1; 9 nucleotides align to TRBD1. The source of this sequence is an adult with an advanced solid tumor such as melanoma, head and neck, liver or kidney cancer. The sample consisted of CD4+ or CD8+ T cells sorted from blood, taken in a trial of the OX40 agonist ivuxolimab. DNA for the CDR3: TGCAGCGTAGACAGGGGGTCGACAGATACGCAGTATTTT. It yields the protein CSVDRGSTDTQYF.